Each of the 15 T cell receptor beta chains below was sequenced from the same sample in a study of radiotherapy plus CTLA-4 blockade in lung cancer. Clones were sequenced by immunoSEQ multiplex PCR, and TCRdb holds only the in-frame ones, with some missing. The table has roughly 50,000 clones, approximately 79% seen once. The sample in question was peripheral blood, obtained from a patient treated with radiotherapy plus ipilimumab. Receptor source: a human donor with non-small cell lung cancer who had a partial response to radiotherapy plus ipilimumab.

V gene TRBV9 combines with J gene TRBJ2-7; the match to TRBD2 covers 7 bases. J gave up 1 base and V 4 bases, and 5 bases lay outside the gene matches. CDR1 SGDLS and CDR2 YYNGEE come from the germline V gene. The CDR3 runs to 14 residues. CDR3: CASSSLASSYEQYF. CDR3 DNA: TGTGCCAGCAGCTCACTAGCGAGTTCCTACGAGCAGTACTTC.

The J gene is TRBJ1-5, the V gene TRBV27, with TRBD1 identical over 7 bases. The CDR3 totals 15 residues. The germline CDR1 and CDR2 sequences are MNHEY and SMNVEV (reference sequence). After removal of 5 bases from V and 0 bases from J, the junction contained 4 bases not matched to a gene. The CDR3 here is CASSGGTDSNQPQHF. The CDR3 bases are TGTGCCAGCAGTGGTGGGACAGATAGCAATCAGCCCCAGCATTTT.

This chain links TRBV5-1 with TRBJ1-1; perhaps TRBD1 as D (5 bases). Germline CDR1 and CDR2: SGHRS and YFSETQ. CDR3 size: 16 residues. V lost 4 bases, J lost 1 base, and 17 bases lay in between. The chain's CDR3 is CASSHRSSRGNTEAFF. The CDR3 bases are TGCGCCAGCAGCCACAGGTCCTCACGCGGGAACACTGAAGCTTTCTTT.

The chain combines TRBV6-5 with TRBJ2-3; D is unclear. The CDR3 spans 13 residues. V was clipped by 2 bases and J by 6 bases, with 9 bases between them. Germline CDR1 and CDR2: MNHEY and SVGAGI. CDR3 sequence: CASSYNTVDTQYF. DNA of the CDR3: TGTGCCAGCAGTTACAACACAGTGGATACGCAGTATTTT.

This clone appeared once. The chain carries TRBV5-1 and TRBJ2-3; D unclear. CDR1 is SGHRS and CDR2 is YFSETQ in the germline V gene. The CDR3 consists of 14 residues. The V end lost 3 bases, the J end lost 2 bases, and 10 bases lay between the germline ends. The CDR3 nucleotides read TGCGCCAGCAGCTCGGTCTCACTCACAGATACGCAGTATTTT. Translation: CASSSVSLTDTQYF.

For the CDR3, the DNA is TGTGCCAGCAGCCGGGTACGGACTAGCGGGGCCTTCTACAATGAGCAGTTCTTC. It encodes CASSRVRTSGAFYNEQFF. The chain carries TRBV11-2 and TRBJ2-1; 12 bases map to TRBD2. Germline CDR1 reads SGHAT; CDR2 reads FQNNGV. CDR3 length: 18 residues. The V segment lost 5 bases and the J segment 3 bases; nucleotides outside the gene matches: 11.

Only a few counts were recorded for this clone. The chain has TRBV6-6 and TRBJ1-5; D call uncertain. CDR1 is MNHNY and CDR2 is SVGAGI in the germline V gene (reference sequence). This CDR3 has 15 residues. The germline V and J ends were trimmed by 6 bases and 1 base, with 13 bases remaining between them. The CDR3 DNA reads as TGTGCCAGCAGCCGCGGGGTCGGCAGCAATCAGCCCCAGCATTTT. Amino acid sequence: CASSRGVGSNQPQHF.

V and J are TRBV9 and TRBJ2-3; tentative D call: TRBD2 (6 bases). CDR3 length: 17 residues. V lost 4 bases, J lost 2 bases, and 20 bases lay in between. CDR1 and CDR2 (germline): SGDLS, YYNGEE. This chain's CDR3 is CASSTDDDSGLTDTQYF. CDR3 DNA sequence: TGTGCCAGCAGCACAGATGATGACAGCGGGCTCACAGATACGCAGTATTTT.

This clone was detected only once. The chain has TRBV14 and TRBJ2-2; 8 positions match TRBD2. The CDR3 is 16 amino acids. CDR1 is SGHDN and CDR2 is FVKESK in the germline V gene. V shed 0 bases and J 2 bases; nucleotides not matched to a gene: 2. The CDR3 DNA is TGTGCCAGCAGCCAAGAGAGCGGGGGAAACACCGGGGAGCTGTTTTTT. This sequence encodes CASSQESGGNTGELFF. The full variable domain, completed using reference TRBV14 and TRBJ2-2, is EAGVTQFPSHSVIEKGQTVTLRCDPISGHDNLYWYRRVMGKEIKFLLHFVKESKQDESGMPNNRFLAERTGGTYSTLKVQPAELEDSGVYFCASSQESGGNTGELFFGEGSRLTVL.

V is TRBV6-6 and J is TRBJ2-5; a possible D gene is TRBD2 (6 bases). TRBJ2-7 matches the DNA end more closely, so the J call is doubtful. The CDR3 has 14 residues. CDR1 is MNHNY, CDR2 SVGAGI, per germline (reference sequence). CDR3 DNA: TGTGCCAGCAGTCCCTTGGGGGGTATCTACGAGCAGTACTTC. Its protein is CASSPLGGIYEQYF.

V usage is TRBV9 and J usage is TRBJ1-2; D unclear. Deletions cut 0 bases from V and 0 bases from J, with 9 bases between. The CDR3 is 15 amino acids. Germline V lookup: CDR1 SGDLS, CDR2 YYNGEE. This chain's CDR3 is CASSVGGVSNYGYTF. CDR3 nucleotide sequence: TGTGCCAGCAGCGTAGGAGGAGTCTCTAACTATGGCTACACCTTC.

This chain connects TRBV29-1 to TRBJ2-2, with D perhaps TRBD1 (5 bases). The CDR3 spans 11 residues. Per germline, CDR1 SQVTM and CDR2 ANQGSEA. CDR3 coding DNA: TGCAGTGTGCAGGGTGTGGGGGAGCTGTTTTTT. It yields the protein CSVQGVGELFF.

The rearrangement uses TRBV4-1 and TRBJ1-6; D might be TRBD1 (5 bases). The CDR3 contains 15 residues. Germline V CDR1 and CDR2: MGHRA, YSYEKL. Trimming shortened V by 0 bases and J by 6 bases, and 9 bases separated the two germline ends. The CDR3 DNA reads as TGCGCCAGCAGCCAAGAGGGGCGCGGTAATTCACCCCTCCACTTT. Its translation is CASSQEGRGNSPLHF.

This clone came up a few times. CDR3 DNA: TGTGCCAGCAGGTTAGGGGTAACTGAAGCTTTCTTT. The encoded protein is CASRLGVTEAFF. The chain carries TRBV6-1 and TRBJ1-1; maybe TRBD1 (5 bases). The CDR3 spans 12 residues. With 6 bases removed from V and 5 bases from J, the gap between germline ends came to 10 bases. Germline-derived CDR1 and CDR2 are MNHNS and SASEGT.

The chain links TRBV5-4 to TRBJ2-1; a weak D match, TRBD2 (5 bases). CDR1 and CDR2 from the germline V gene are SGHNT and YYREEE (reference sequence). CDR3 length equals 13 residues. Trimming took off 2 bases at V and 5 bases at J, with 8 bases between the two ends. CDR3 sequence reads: CASSLRGDNEQFF. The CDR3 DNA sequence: TGTGCCAGCAGCTTACGGGGAGACAATGAGCAGTTCTTC.